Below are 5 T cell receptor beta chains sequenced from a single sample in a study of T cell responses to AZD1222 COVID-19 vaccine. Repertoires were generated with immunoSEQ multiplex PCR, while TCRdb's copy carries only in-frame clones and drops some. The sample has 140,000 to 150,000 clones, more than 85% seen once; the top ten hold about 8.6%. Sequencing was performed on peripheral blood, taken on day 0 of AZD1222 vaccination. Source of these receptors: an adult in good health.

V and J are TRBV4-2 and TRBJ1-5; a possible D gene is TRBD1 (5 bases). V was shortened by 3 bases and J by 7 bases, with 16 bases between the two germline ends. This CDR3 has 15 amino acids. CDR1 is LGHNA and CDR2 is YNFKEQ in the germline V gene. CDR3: CASSQDETEGQPQHF. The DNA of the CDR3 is TGTGCCAGCAGCCAGGATGAGACAGAGGGACAGCCCCAGCATTTT.

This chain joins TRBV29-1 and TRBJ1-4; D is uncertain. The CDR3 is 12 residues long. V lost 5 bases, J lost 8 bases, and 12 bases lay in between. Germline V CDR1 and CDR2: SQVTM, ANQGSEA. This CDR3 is CSVKPPGEKLFF. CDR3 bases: TGCAGCGTTAAGCCGCCCGGAGAAAAACTGTTTTTT.

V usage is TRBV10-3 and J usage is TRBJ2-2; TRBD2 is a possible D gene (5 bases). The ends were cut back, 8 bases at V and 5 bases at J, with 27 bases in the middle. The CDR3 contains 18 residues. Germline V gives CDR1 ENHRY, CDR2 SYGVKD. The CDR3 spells CAIPRASPFTFGTGELFF. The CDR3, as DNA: TGTGCCATCCCCCGGGCTAGCCCTTTCACTTTCGGTACCGGGGAGCTGTTTTTT.

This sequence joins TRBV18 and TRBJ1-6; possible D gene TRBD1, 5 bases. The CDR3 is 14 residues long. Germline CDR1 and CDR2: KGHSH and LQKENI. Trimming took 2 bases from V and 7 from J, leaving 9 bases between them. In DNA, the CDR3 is TGTGCCAGCTCACCAGCAGGGTTCAATTCACCCCTCCACTTT. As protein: CASSPAGFNSPLHF.

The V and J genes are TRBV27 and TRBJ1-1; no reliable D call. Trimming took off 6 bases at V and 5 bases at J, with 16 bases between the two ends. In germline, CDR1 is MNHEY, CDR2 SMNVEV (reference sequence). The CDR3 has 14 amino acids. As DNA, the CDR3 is TGTGCCAGCAGCCGTCGGGGTGTGGGGACTGAAGCTTTCTTT. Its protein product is CASSRRGVGTEAFF.